This is a list of T cell receptor beta chains from one sample in a study of siplizumab effects on memory and regulatory T cells. TCRdb's copy holds only in-frame clones and misses some; the assay was immunoSEQ multiplex PCR. This table has 95,000 to 110,000 clones, approximately 93% appearing once. The material sequenced was Tregs sorted from blood. These TCRs come from a human donor in good health. The CDR3 runs from the conserved cysteine through the conserved F or W. D genes are given only for firm matches. Clone size is stated in some rows and not others, as once, few, many or a class when expanded.

cdr3_aa: CASSLGGTYEQYF; cdr3_nt: TGCGCCAGCAGCTTGGGAGGTACATACGAGCAGTACTTC; j_call: TRBJ2-7; v_call: TRBV5-1; clone_size: .; cdr3_length: 13; d_call: .
cdr3_aa: CASRGRADPTGELFF; cdr3_nt: TGTGCCAGCAGGGGCAGAGCGGATCCCACCGGGGAGCTGTTTTTT; j_call: TRBJ2-2; v_call: TRBV2; clone_size: .; cdr3_length: 15; d_call: .
cdr3_aa: CASSTVWGGQSNQPQHF; cdr3_nt: TGTGCCAGTAGTACTGTGTGGGGGGGCCAGAGCAATCAGCCCCAGCATTTT; j_call: TRBJ1-5; v_call: TRBV19; clone_size: once; cdr3_length: 17; d_call: .
cdr3_aa: CASSSLGGRANEQFF; cdr3_nt: TGTGCCAGCAGCTCCCTCGGCGGGAGGGCGAATGAGCAGTTCTTC; j_call: TRBJ2-1; v_call: TRBV7-3; clone_size: .; cdr3_length: 15; d_call: TRBD2
cdr3_aa: CASSLDRDTEAFF; cdr3_nt: TGTGCCAGCAGCCTGGACAGGGACACTGAAGCTTTCTTT; j_call: TRBJ1-1; v_call: TRBV14; clone_size: .; cdr3_length: 13; d_call: TRBD1
cdr3_aa: CASSSLNNEQFF; cdr3_nt: TGCGCCAGCAGCTCCTTAAACAATGAGCAGTTCTTC; j_call: TRBJ2-1; v_call: TRBV5-1; clone_size: .; cdr3_length: 12; d_call: .
cdr3_aa: CASSFRASTDTQYF; cdr3_nt: TGTGCCAGCAGTTTCCGGGCTAGCACAGATACGCAGTATTTT; j_call: TRBJ2-3; v_call: TRBV27; clone_size: .; cdr3_length: 14; d_call: .
cdr3_aa: CAISEKGGYEQYF; cdr3_nt: TGTGCCATCAGTGAAAAAGGGGGGTACGAGCAGTACTTC; j_call: TRBJ2-7; v_call: TRBV10-3; clone_size: .; cdr3_length: 13; d_call: .
cdr3_aa: CASSLFSTSGRPLGYNEQFF; cdr3_nt: TGTGCCAGCAGCTTGTTTAGCACTAGCGGGAGACCACTTGGGTACAATGAGCAGTTCTTC; j_call: TRBJ2-1; v_call: TRBV5-4; clone_size: .; cdr3_length: 20; d_call: TRBD2
cdr3_aa: CASSSLGQYYEQYF; cdr3_nt: TGTGCCAGCAGCTCCCTTGGACAGTACTACGAGCAGTACTTC; j_call: TRBJ2-7; v_call: TRBV7-8; clone_size: .; cdr3_length: 14; d_call: .
cdr3_aa: CASSLGDRFYGYTF; cdr3_nt: TGTGCCAGCAGCTTAGGGGACAGGTTCTATGGCTACACCTTC; j_call: TRBJ1-2; v_call: TRBV5-4; clone_size: .; cdr3_length: 14; d_call: TRBD1
cdr3_aa: CASSLRPGPYEQYF; cdr3_nt: TGTGCCAGCAGCTTGCGCCCAGGGCCCTACGAGCAGTACTTC; j_call: TRBJ2-7; v_call: TRBV5-8; clone_size: .; cdr3_length: 14; d_call: .
cdr3_aa: CASSKGPSSTYEQYF; cdr3_nt: TGTGCCAGCAGCAAGGGGCCTAGCTCCACCTACGAGCAGTACTTC; j_call: TRBJ2-7; v_call: TRBV7-2; clone_size: .; cdr3_length: 15; d_call: .
cdr3_aa: CASSEVVISLLPQHF; cdr3_nt: TGTGCCAGCAGTGAAGTTGTCATTTCCCTTTTACCCCAGCATTTT; j_call: TRBJ1-5; v_call: TRBV6-1; clone_size: .; cdr3_length: 15; d_call: .
cdr3_aa: CASSTIAGAAEAFF; cdr3_nt: TGTGCCAGCAGCACCATAGCAGGGGCGGCTGAAGCTTTCTTT; j_call: TRBJ1-1; v_call: TRBV7-6; clone_size: .; cdr3_length: 14; d_call: .
cdr3_aa: CASSVEDNYNEQFF; cdr3_nt: TGTGCCAGCAGCGTAGAGGACAACTACAATGAGCAGTTCTTC; j_call: TRBJ2-1; v_call: TRBV9; clone_size: .; cdr3_length: 14; d_call: .
cdr3_aa: CASSLGLAGGFQETQYF; cdr3_nt: TGCGCCAGCAGCTTAGGACTAGCGGGGGGCTTCCAAGAGACCCAGTACTTC; j_call: TRBJ2-5; v_call: TRBV5-1; clone_size: .; cdr3_length: 17; d_call: TRBD2
cdr3_aa: CASRGTVQETQYF; cdr3_nt: TGTGCCAGCAGGGGGACAGTACAAGAGACCCAGTACTTC; j_call: TRBJ2-5; v_call: TRBV2; clone_size: once; cdr3_length: 13; d_call: TRBD1
cdr3_aa: CASSPRGARRDTQYF; cdr3_nt: TGTGCCAGCTCACCCCGGGGGGCCCGGAGGGATACGCAGTATTTT; j_call: TRBJ2-3; v_call: TRBV18; clone_size: .; cdr3_length: 15; d_call: .
cdr3_aa: CASSLVAANEYNEQFF; cdr3_nt: TGCGCCAGCAGCTTGGTTGCGGCCAACGAGTACAATGAGCAGTTCTTC; j_call: TRBJ2-1; v_call: TRBV5-1; clone_size: .; cdr3_length: 16; d_call: .
cdr3_aa: CASSYLTGGNTIYF; cdr3_nt: TGTGCCAGCAGTTACCTAACCGGGGGAAACACCATATATTTT; j_call: TRBJ1-3; v_call: TRBV6-5; clone_size: .; cdr3_length: 14; d_call: .
cdr3_aa: CASSPAVWRAGSGANVLTF; cdr3_nt: TGTGCCAGCAGTCCCGCAGTTTGGCGGGCGGGCTCTGGGGCCAACGTCCTGACTTTC; j_call: TRBJ2-6; v_call: TRBV27; clone_size: .; cdr3_length: 19; d_call: .
cdr3_aa: CASSPLGAGDLWQYF; cdr3_nt: TGTGCCAGCAGCCCCCTGGGAGCGGGAGACTTATGGCAGTACTTC; j_call: TRBJ2-7; v_call: TRBV11-2; clone_size: .; cdr3_length: 15; d_call: TRBD2
cdr3_aa: CASSLGGHDGYTF; cdr3_nt: TGTGCCAGCAGCTTGGGGGGACATGATGGCTACACCTTC; j_call: TRBJ1-2; v_call: TRBV7-6; clone_size: .; cdr3_length: 13; d_call: .
cdr3_aa: CASSRGGATGELFF; cdr3_nt: TGTGCCAGTAGCCGGGGGGGCGCGACCGGGGAGCTGTTTTTT; j_call: TRBJ2-2; v_call: TRBV19; clone_size: .; cdr3_length: 14; d_call: TRBD2
cdr3_aa: CASSNDLGNQPQHF; cdr3_nt: TGTGCCAGCAGCAATGATCTGGGCAATCAGCCCCAGCATTTT; j_call: TRBJ1-5; v_call: TRBV28; clone_size: .; cdr3_length: 14; d_call: .
cdr3_aa: CASATPKQGDPSGNTIYF; cdr3_nt: TGTGCCAGCGCCACCCCAAAACAAGGGGATCCCTCTGGAAACACCATATATTTT; j_call: TRBJ1-3; v_call: TRBV6-4; clone_size: .; cdr3_length: 18; d_call: .
cdr3_aa: CSADSNGYTF; cdr3_nt: TGCAGTGCCGACAGTAATGGCTACACCTTC; j_call: TRBJ1-2; v_call: TRBV20-1; clone_size: few; cdr3_length: 10; d_call: .
cdr3_aa: CASSPRASGNTIYF; cdr3_nt: TGTGCCAGCAGCCCTCGGGCATCGGGAAACACCATATATTTT; j_call: TRBJ1-3; v_call: TRBV5-5; clone_size: .; cdr3_length: 14; d_call: .
cdr3_aa: CASSQKDRPGGTEAFF; cdr3_nt: TGTGCCAGCAGCCAAAAGGACAGGCCCGGGGGGACTGAAGCTTTCTTT; j_call: TRBJ1-1; v_call: TRBV5-4; clone_size: .; cdr3_length: 16; d_call: TRBD1
cdr3_aa: CASSVEGASSNEQFF; cdr3_nt: TGTGCCAGCAGCGTAGAGGGGGCGTCAAGCAATGAGCAGTTCTTC; j_call: TRBJ2-1; v_call: TRBV9; clone_size: once; cdr3_length: 15; d_call: TRBD1
cdr3_aa: CASMPRGLFTEAFF; cdr3_nt: TGTGCCAGCATGCCCCGGGGGCTATTTACTGAAGCTTTCTTT; j_call: TRBJ1-1; v_call: TRBV6-1; clone_size: once; cdr3_length: 14; d_call: .
cdr3_aa: CASSGQYNEQFF; cdr3_nt: TGTGCCAGCAGTGGGCAGTACAATGAGCAGTTCTTC; j_call: TRBJ2-1; v_call: TRBV2; clone_size: .; cdr3_length: 12; d_call: .
cdr3_aa: CASSADSLGNTEAFF; cdr3_nt: TGTGCCAGCAGTGCTGACAGCCTAGGGAACACTGAAGCTTTCTTT; j_call: TRBJ1-1; v_call: TRBV28; clone_size: .; cdr3_length: 15; d_call: .
cdr3_aa: CASSLTSWETQYF; cdr3_nt: TGTGCCAGCAGCTTGACTAGCTGGGAGACCCAGTACTTC; j_call: TRBJ2-5; v_call: TRBV7-3; clone_size: .; cdr3_length: 13; d_call: TRBD2
cdr3_aa: CASSPMGRGVGYGYTF; cdr3_nt: TGTGCCAGCAGCCCAATGGGGCGGGGTGTGGGATATGGCTACACCTTC; j_call: TRBJ1-2; v_call: TRBV4-2; clone_size: once; cdr3_length: 16; d_call: .
cdr3_aa: CASSLGLAELQETQYF; cdr3_nt: TGTGCCAGCAGCTTAGGGCTAGCGGAACTCCAAGAGACCCAGTACTTC; j_call: TRBJ2-5; v_call: TRBV11-3; clone_size: .; cdr3_length: 16; d_call: TRBD2
cdr3_aa: CASSQTSGSRNEQFF; cdr3_nt: TGCGCCAGCAGCCAGACTAGCGGGAGTAGGAATGAGCAGTTCTTC; j_call: TRBJ2-1; v_call: TRBV5-1; clone_size: .; cdr3_length: 15; d_call: TRBD2
cdr3_aa: CASSHGQGAAGNTIYF; cdr3_nt: TGTGCCAGCTCACATGGACAGGGGGCGGCCGGAAACACCATATATTTT; j_call: TRBJ1-3; v_call: TRBV18; clone_size: .; cdr3_length: 16; d_call: TRBD1
cdr3_aa: CASRRFGTGGGTQYF; cdr3_nt: TGTGCCAGCAGGAGATTTGGGACAGGGGGCGGGACCCAGTACTTC; j_call: TRBJ2-5; v_call: TRBV6-5; clone_size: once; cdr3_length: 15; d_call: TRBD1
cdr3_aa: CASSPGTDGYTF; cdr3_nt: TGTGCCAGCAGCCCGGGGACCGATGGCTACACCTTC; j_call: TRBJ1-2; v_call: TRBV11-3; clone_size: .; cdr3_length: 12; d_call: .
cdr3_aa: CSARARGEQYF; cdr3_nt: TGCAGTGCTAGAGCCCGGGGCGAGCAGTACTTC; j_call: TRBJ2-7; v_call: TRBV20-1; clone_size: .; cdr3_length: 11; d_call: .
cdr3_aa: CASSYPGQGIQPQHF; cdr3_nt: TGTGCCAGTAGTTACCCGGGACAGGGAATACAGCCCCAGCATTTT; j_call: TRBJ1-5; v_call: TRBV19; clone_size: .; cdr3_length: 15; d_call: TRBD1
cdr3_aa: CASSSQGGLLSYEQYF; cdr3_nt: TGCGCCAGCAGCTCCCAGGGGGGCCTGTTATCCTACGAGCAGTACTTC; j_call: TRBJ2-7; v_call: TRBV5-1; clone_size: few; cdr3_length: 16; d_call: .
cdr3_aa: CASSQERGRGGNTIYF; cdr3_nt: TGCGCCAGCAGCCAAGAGAGGGGCAGGGGGGGAAACACCATATATTTT; j_call: TRBJ1-3; v_call: TRBV4-1; clone_size: .; cdr3_length: 16; d_call: TRBD1
cdr3_aa: CASSPGGGASYEQYF; cdr3_nt: TGTGCCAGCAGCCCAGGAGGGGGTGCCTCCTACGAGCAGTACTTC; j_call: TRBJ2-7; v_call: TRBV9; clone_size: .; cdr3_length: 15; d_call: .
cdr3_aa: CASGLVPGTEAFF; cdr3_nt: TGTGCTAGTGGTTTGGTACCGGGTACTGAAGCTTTCTTT; j_call: TRBJ1-1; v_call: TRBV12-5; clone_size: .; cdr3_length: 13; d_call: .
cdr3_aa: CASSLDVQSTEFF; cdr3_nt: TGCGCCAGCAGCTTGGACGTTCAGTCCACTGAGTTCTTC; j_call: TRBJ2-1; v_call: TRBV5-1; clone_size: .; cdr3_length: 13; d_call: .